This T cell receptor beta chain originates from a study of read filtering for tumor transcriptome and immune sequencing. Study results and caveats: IR-seq and RNA-seq agreed better without single-read clonotypes.

From around 0.4 ug of RNA, a library with molecular barcoded alpha/delta and beta/gamma adaptors was made. TCRdb passed the reads through MiXCR, listing each CDR3 protein once. The sample gives 65,000 or so distinct CDR3 sequences, around 20% of which show up once; about a tenth is in the top ten. As for this clonotype: Its target is unknown.

CDR1 DFQATT and CDR2 SNEGSKA come from the germline V gene (reference sequence). The CDR3 runs 13 residues. Trimming removed 0 bases from V and 8 bases from J, with 11 bases in between. The chain joins TRBV20-1 to TRBJ1-3; TRBD1 might be the D (5 bases). The TCR comes from a donor older than 35 with multiple myeloma. The sequencing sample was made of a population of CD138-negative cells sorted from bone marrow. The CDR3 bases are TGCAGTGCTAGAGACGGGACGACGGACACCATATATTTT. Translation gives CSARDGTTDTIYF.